This T cell receptor beta chain was identified in a study of T-cell memory formation after mild COVID-19. This clonotype was counted between two and nine times. There are 12 residues in the CDR3. Germline CDR1 reads KGHDR; CDR2 reads SFDVKD. With V trimmed by 6 bases and J by 9 bases, 3 bases remained unmatched. One entry per CDR3 protein results from TCRdb running MiXCR on the 5' RACE reads. The data contain roughly 250,000 distinct CDR3 sequences, approximately 16% of them singletons. The chain is built from TRBV24-1 and TRBJ2-1; TRBD1 agrees at 8 bases. The sequence was obtained from a man between 18 and 29 years old who had mild COVID-19 (a few samples of this study predate the infection). Cell type and time point are not known. The sequenced sample was PBMCs or a T cell subset sorted from them (not recorded which). CDR3 nucleotides: TGTGCCACCAGTAAAGACAGGGGTGAGCAGTTCTTC. Its translation is CATSKDRGEQFF.